Listed below are T cell receptor beta chains from one sample, sequenced in a study of T cell responses to AZD1222 COVID-19 vaccine. Profiling relied on immunoSEQ multiplex PCR, and the TCRdb table lists in-frame clones only, not all of them. Among under 150,000 clones listed, 90% to 95% were seen once. This material consisted of peripheral blood, taken on day 0 of AZD1222 vaccination. Receptors were obtained from an adult in good health. The CDR3 runs from the conserved cysteine through the conserved F or W.

TRBJ1-4	TRBV13	CASSSRTDSRINEKLFF
TRBJ1-3	TRBV18	CASSPMTGTGNTIYF
TRBJ2-2	TRBV19	CASSIKGASDTGELFF
TRBJ2-1	TRBV10-3	CAIRPDRVGYNEQFF
TRBJ2-1	TRBV6-5	CASSTSGTGLWEQFF
TRBJ1-2	TRBV4-3	CASSQDTDGRGYTF
TRBJ1-5	TRBV19	CASRGMRGEPQHF
TRBJ2-1	TRBV7-2	CASSFYVSRDEQFF
TRBJ1-5	TRBV10-3	CAISLAVTDQPQHF
TRBJ1-2	TRBV7-2	CASRTDRESHGYTF
TRBJ1-2	TRBV6-5	CASSYDLRDGYTF
TRBJ2-4	TRBV29-1	CSVTGTDRTKNIQYF
TRBJ2-5	TRBV5-1	CASSRDGRPQETQYF
TRBJ2-1	TRBV6-2/TRBV6-3	CASSYLAGGYNEQFF
TRBJ2-4	TRBV7-2	CASSQLDYKNIQYF
TRBJ1-6	TRBV9	CASSFGQENSPLHF
TRBJ1-3	TRBV7-9	CASSPSSLSGNTIYF
TRBJ1-1	TRBV18	CASSPSEGPEAFF
TRBJ1-6	TRBV11-2	CASSSPWGAQGSPLHF
TRBJ2-7	TRBV9	CASSVVASSYEQYF
TRBJ1-1	TRBV7-9	CASSPTANTEAFF
TRBJ2-7	TRBV5-1	CASSPASTSEQYF
TRBJ1-3	TRBV7-9	CASSLVMRQGGSSGNTIYF
TRBJ1-2	TRBV10-2	CASSRGPQGYGYTF
TRBJ2-5	TRBV6-5	CASSPTLGDEETQYF
TRBJ1-1	TRBV19	CASSIYSHTEAFF
TRBJ1-5	TRBV6-5	CASRPSGGSNQPQHF
TRBJ1-5	TRBV6-5	CASSYEPDQPQHF
TRBJ2-3	TRBV4-1	CASSQAPRLTDTQYF
TRBJ1-2	TRBV9	CASGGPGRSYGYTF
TRBJ1-4	TRBV9	CASSVGYRGDEKLFF
TRBJ1-1	TRBV4-1	CASSQDQVRAEAFF
TRBJ2-1	TRBV9	CASSVGPGGSYNEQFF
TRBJ2-1	TRBV7-7	CASSLAVGQGYNEQFF
TRBJ2-7	TRBV20-1	CSASGGRGREQYF
TRBJ1-1	TRBV5-1	CASSLAIGIAEAFF
TRBJ1-1	TRBV5-1	CASSLGDRGLGTEAFF
TRBJ2-1	TRBV5-1	CASSPLSTSDEQFF
TRBJ2-3	TRBV2	CASSPDLGGEGTDTQYF
TRBJ2-1	TRBV7-2	CASSFGRRYEQFF
TRBJ1-5	TRBV27	CASSLFGGAGNQPQHF
TRBJ2-7	TRBV2	CAGSGQIPYEQYF
TRBJ2-1	TRBV7-9	CASSLPGERLRGEQFF
TRBJ2-7	TRBV30	CAWSKDWPGILSYEQYF
TRBJ1-2	TRBV18	CASSAVEGHNYGYTF
TRBJ2-7	TRBV7-9	CASSEGSGRSYEQYF
TRBJ2-2	TRBV2	CASSVNPGLADTGELFF
TRBJ2-1	TRBV5-4	CASSLQGRSVYNEQFF
TRBJ1-3	TRBV11-2	CASSSRQDWGTIYF
TRBJ1-1	TRBV9	CASSRLGQAAEAFF
TRBJ1-2	TRBV10-1	CASSEDRGNYGYTF
TRBJ2-3	TRBV6-6	CASRSPGTAPTDTQYF
TRBJ2-7	TRBV6-2/TRBV6-3	CASSPPGGSSGEQYF
TRBJ1-3	TRBV9	CASSVGGGNTIYF